The sequence of this T cell receptor beta chain was determined in a study of lymphopenia after photon versus proton radiotherapy. V was trimmed by 3 bases and J by 5 bases, leaving 13 bases between them. The germline CDR1 and CDR2 sequences are MNHEY and SMNVEV (reference sequence). This CDR3 comprises 14 residues. Libraries were prepared by immunoSEQ multiplex PCR; TCRdb keeps only in-frame clonotypes and omits some of them. The data contain about 22,000 clones, 80% to 90% of them singletons. The table lists this clone with a few counts. What it binds is not known. Study-wide results and caveats: After lymphocyte nadir, photon-treated repertoires showed oligoclonal expansion, especially CD8+ Temra. Photon-treated patients lost naive T cells and TCR diversity; proton-treated stayed stable.

V is TRBV27 and J is TRBJ1-2; D perhaps matches TRBD1 (6 bases). The source material was peripheral blood, sampled from a patient treated with proton-based radiotherapy. The clonotype originates from an elderly man with esophageal cancer. CDR3 loop: CASSLGGQTYGYTF. CDR3 DNA sequence: TGTGCCAGCAGTTTGGGCGGACAGACTTATGGCTACACCTTC.